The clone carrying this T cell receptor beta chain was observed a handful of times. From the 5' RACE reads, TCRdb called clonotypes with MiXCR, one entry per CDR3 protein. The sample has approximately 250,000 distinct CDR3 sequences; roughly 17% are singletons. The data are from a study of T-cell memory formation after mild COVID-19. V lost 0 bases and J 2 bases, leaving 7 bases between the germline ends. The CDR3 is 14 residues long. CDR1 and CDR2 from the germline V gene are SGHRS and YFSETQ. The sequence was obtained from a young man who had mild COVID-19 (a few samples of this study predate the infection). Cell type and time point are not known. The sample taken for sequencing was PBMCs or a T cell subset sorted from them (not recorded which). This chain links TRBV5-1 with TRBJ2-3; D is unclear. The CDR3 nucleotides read TGCGCCAGCAGCTTGGATGGGGACACAGATACGCAGTATTTT. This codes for CASSLDGDTDTQYF.